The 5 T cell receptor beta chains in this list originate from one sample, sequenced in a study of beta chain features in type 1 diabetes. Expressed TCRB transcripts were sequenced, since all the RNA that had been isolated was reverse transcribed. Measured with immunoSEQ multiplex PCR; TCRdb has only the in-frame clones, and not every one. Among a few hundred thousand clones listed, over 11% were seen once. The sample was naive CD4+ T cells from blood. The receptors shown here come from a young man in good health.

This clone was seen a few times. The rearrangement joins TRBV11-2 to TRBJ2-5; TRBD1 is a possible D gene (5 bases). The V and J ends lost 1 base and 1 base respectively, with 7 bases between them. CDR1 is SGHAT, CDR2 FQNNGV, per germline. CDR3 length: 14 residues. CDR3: CASSLAGFQETQYF. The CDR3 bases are TGTGCCAGCAGCTTAGCAGGGTTCCAAGAGACCCAGTACTTC.

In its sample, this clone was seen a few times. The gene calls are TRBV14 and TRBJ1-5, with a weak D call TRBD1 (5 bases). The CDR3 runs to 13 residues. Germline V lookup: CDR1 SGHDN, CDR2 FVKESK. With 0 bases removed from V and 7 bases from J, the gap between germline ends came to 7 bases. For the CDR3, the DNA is TGTGCCAGCAGCCAAGATTGGGGGCAGCCCCAGCATTTT. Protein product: CASSQDWGQPQHF.

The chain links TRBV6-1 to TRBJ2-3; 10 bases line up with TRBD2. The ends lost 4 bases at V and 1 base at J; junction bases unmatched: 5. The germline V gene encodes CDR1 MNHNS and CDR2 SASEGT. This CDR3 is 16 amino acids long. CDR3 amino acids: CASSAVGTSGTDTQYF. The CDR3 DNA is TGTGCCAGCAGTGCCGTTGGGACTAGCGGCACAGATACGCAGTATTTT.

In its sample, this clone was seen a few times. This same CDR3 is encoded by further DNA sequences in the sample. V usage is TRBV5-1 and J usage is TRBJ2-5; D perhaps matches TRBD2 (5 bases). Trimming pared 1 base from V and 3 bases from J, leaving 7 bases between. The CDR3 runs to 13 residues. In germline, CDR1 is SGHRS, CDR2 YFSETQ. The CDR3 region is CASSLTGEETQYF. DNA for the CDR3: TGCGCCAGCAGCTTGACCGGGGAAGAGACCCAGTACTTC. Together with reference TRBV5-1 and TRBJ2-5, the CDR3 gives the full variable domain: KAGVTQTPRYLIKTRGQQVTLSCSPISGHRSVSWYQQTPGQGLQFLFEYFSETQRNKGNFPGRFSGRQFSNSRSEMNVSTLELGDSALYLCASSLTGEETQYFGPGTRLLVL.

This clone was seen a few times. In DNA form, the CDR3 reads TGTGCCAGCAGCTTGTCTGACCGGGACAGTCTGGACTACACTGAAGCTTTCTTT. This gives the protein CASSLSDRDSLDYTEAFF. The rearrangement joins TRBV5-6 to TRBJ1-1, with 7 bases aligning to TRBD1. Trimming cost V 1 base and J 3 bases; bases outside gene matches: 15. The germline gives CDR1 SGHDT, CDR2 YYEEEE. The CDR3 has 18 residues.